This record covers a single T cell receptor beta chain. Its target is not known. Generated by immunoSEQ multiplex PCR, the TCRdb table keeps only in-frame clones and is missing some. The table includes more than 2 million clones, 95% detected once. The sample is drawn from a study of shared clonotypes between healthy human individuals. Study results and limitations: Relative to their counterparts shared across all four donors, non-shared clonotypes exhibited diminished generation probabilities.

V was pared by 0 bases and J by 8 bases, with 11 bases between. Looked up from germline, CDR1 is SGHRS and CDR2 is YFSETQ. CDR3 size: 13 residues. The clonotype originates from a man aged 18 to 29 in good health. The rearrangement uses TRBV5-1 and TRBJ1-2, with D maybe TRBD1 (5 bases). Source material: naive CD4+ T cells sorted from blood. Subset in this sample: CD45RA+ positively selected. CDR3 protein: CASSLATGGGYTF. The CDR3 nucleotides are TGCGCCAGCAGCTTGGCCACAGGAGGCGGCTACACCTTC. The full variable domain, its missing parts supplied by reference TRBV5-1 and TRBJ1-2, is KAGVTQTPRYLIKTRGQQVTLSCSPISGHRSVSWYQQTPGQGLQFLFEYFSETQRNKGNFPGRFSGRQFSNSRSEMNVSTLELGDSALYLCASSLATGGGYTFGSGTRLTVV.